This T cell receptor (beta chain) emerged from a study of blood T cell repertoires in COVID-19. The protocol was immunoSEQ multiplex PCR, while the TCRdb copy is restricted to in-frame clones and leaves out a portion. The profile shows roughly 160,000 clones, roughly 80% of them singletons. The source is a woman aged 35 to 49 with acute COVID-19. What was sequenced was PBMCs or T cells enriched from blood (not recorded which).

CDR3 in amino acids: CASSLTGNPPYNEQFF. The CDR3, as DNA: TGCGCCAGCAGCTTGACGGGGAACCCGCCCTACAATGAGCAGTTCTTC. The J gene is TRBJ2-1, the V gene TRBV5-1, with D maybe TRBD2 (5 bases). Germline lookup yields CDR1 SGHRS and CDR2 YFSETQ. Trimming stripped 1 base from V and 2 bases from J, with 13 bases between. This CDR3 is built from 16 residues. Drawing the rest from reference TRBV5-1 and TRBJ2-1, the complete variable domain is KAGVTQTPRYLIKTRGQQVTLSCSPISGHRSVSWYQQTPGQGLQFLFEYFSETQRNKGNFPGRFSGRQFSNSRSEMNVSTLELGDSALYLCASSLTGNPPYNEQFFGPGTRLTVL.